This T cell receptor (beta chain) was sequenced in a study of blood T cells in healthy people across ages. Findings of the study overall: Expanded clonotype changes were possibly confounded by unknown donor CMV status.

Worth noting for this clonotype: Its antigen remains unknown.

With V trimmed by 5 bases and J by 1 base, 5 bases remained unmatched. This CDR3 comprises 16 residues. The use of a sample-barcoded 5' primer and a J-beta primer mix characterized a second PCR of roughly 7 to 12 cycles. Using its own MiXCR run on the 5' RACE reads, TCRdb lists one record per CDR3 protein. The table includes 790,000 or so distinct CDR3 sequences, roughly 50% detected once. V is TRBV12-3 or TRBV12-4 and J is TRBJ2-3; 11 bases are a match to TRBD2. The specimen was blood. The source is a man in his forties in good health. The CDR3 loop is CASSKLAGVGTDTQYF. CDR3 nucleotides: TGTGCCAGCAGTAAACTAGCGGGGGTCGGCACAGATACGCAGTATTTT.